These 5 T cell receptor beta chains were all obtained from the same sample, sequenced in a study of cytomegalovirus exposure and HLA in healthy donors. Primers: 60 Vbeta forward and 13 Jbeta reverse. Sequencing used immunoSEQ multiplex PCR; TCRdb keeps in-frame clones, though not all of them. Of approximately 100,000 clones listed, around 80% are singletons. Sequencing input: PBMCs. These receptors originate from a man aged 18 to 30 in good health and CMV-seropositive.

The chain recombines TRBV19 with TRBJ2-3; maybe TRBD2 (5 bases). The CDR3 runs 13 residues. Trimming took 3 bases from V and 1 from J, leaving 5 bases between them. CDR1 and CDR2 from the germline V gene are LNHDA and SQIVND (reference sequence). CDR3 in amino acids: CASSMEGTDTQYF. The CDR3 DNA is TGTGCCAGTAGTATGGAGGGCACAGATACGCAGTATTTT.

The rearrangement links TRBV7-9 to TRBJ1-1; no firm D call. Looked up from germline, CDR1 is SEHNR and CDR2 is FQNEAQ (reference sequence). Deletions cut 4 bases from V and 6 bases from J, with 18 bases between. The CDR3 is 15 amino acids. The CDR3 loop reads CASSSVRGLVPEAFF. The CDR3 DNA sequence: TGTGCCAGCAGCTCGGTCCGGGGTTTGGTTCCTGAAGCTTTCTTT.

CDR3 amino acids: CASSLVPRGGSSYNEQFF. CDR3 nucleotides: TGTGCCAGCAGCTTGGTCCCACGGGGGGGTAGCTCCTACAATGAGCAGTTCTTC. The rearrangement links TRBV7-8 to TRBJ2-1, with 8 bases that match TRBD2. The CDR3 is 18 amino acids. The V and J ends lost 3 bases and 0 bases, in that order; junction bases with no gene match: 10. The germline V gene encodes CDR1 SGHVS and CDR2 FQNEAQ.

The chain employs TRBV18 and TRBJ1-1; the D gene is possibly TRBD1 (5 bases). Trimming removed 6 bases at V and 0 bases at J, with 17 bases between. Germline V gene lookup returns CDR1 KGHSH and CDR2 LQKENI. The CDR3 has 16 residues. CDR3 bases: TGTGCCAGCTCGAGTTCAGGGCCCCCGATGAACACTGAAGCTTTCTTT. Residues: CASSSSGPPMNTEAFF.

The V call is TRBV30, the J call TRBJ1-1, with 9 bases that match TRBD1. Germline CDR1 GTSNPN, CDR2 SVGIG (reference sequence). The CDR3 is made up of 15 amino acids. Trimming removed 2 bases from V and 4 bases from J; junction bases left unmatched: 8. CDR3 DNA sequence: TGTGCCTGGAGTCCCCCGGGACAGGGTCGCACTGAAGCTTTCTTT. Protein product: CAWSPPGQGRTEAFF.